This T cell receptor beta chain was identified in a study of PD-1 blockade in classical Hodgkin lymphoma (TCRdb year 2020). Regarding the complete study: Nivolumab dosing was 3 mg/kg intravenously every 2 weeks, continuing until either disease progression or unacceptable toxicity. To define a peripheral blood immune signature of response to PD-1 blockade in classical Hodgkin lymphoma, the study combined TCR beta sequencing with CyTOF. Here is what the overall study found, with its caveats: CD4+ but not CD8+ TCR diversity rose significantly by C4D1 (p=0.0027 vs p=0.16), most apparent in complete responders (p=0.02). The study was restricted to a single clinical trial cohort, and the causes of repertoire differences, possibly disease activity or prior therapy, were left undefined. Trial patients with a complete response had baseline diversity similar to that of newly diagnosed patients, while partial responders and progressors had significantly lower diversity. Baseline TCR diversity was reported to be lower in newly diagnosed patients than in healthy donors and to be lower still in relapsed/refractory patients. Patients starting nivolumab less than 1 year after ASCT had lower diversity and were excluded from later analyses to avoid confounding by immune reconstitution.

Genomic DNA was isolated using the Qiagen DNeasy kit from unsorted PBMCs as well as from negatively selected CD4+ and CD8+ fractions. TCR beta CDR3 regions were amplified by immunoSEQ multiplex PCR using primers annealing to V and J segments. A synthetic immune receptor repertoire was used to minimize amplification bias, and remaining bias was computationally removed after sequencing. Turning to the authors' computational methods: Repertoire diversity was quantified as the Shannon entropy index using custom Python scripts. The unsorted, CD4+ and CD8+ repertoires were each analyzed separately, with the exception of combined analyses, where CD4+ and CD8+ sequences were merged in silico. A clone counted as expanded when the clone's frequency after treatment rose at least 2-fold relative to C1D1, and clones undetected at baseline were given a pseudocount of 0.5. Singleton clones were defined as clones with 0 or 1 copy at C1D1, and non-singleton clones were defined as clones with 2 or more copies. Clones expanded in unsorted samples were labelled as CD4+, CD8+ or unknown by matching protein sequences in sorted samples from the same patient. Wilcoxon tests on paired samples were used to test changes in diversity from C1D1 to C4D1. TCRdb took over this immuneACCESS table, retaining in-frame rearrangements with V and J assigned. Such tables are incomplete; in checked studies, under half of the missing clones stem from an unresolved V gene, and the remainder is unexplained. That table is the source of V, J and clone size, and D and trimming were worked out from the DNA. Present in this sample are tens of thousands of clones, 91% of which were seen just once. The top ten clonotypes cover 10% of the sample.

As for this clone: It has no known antigen specificity. No much larger clonotype is one base removed from it; base qualities were not supplied.

Explained via the paper, the time point label denotes: cycle 4 day 1 (C4D1), after around six weeks of nivolumab. Every trial patient had relapsed after autologous stem cell transplantation, and cohorts A, B and C differed in prior brentuximab vedotin exposure. The trial cohort comprised fewer than 65 patients with relapsed/refractory classical Hodgkin lymphoma whose best overall responses were complete response, partial response or progressive disease. In the multi-cohort phase II CheckMate 205 trial, trial patients received single-agent nivolumab. An independent review committee assessed best overall response by applying the 2007 International Working Group response criteria. Trial PBMCs were obtained immediately prior to nivolumab initiation (C1D1) and on therapy at cycle 2 day 1 and cycle 4 day 1. Peripheral blood was collected in 8 mL Vacutainer Cell Preparation Tubes, from which PBMCs were isolated by centrifugation and then cryopreserved.

From a lookup of the germline V gene (reference sequence), CDR1 and CDR2 are GTSNPN and SVGIG. The CDR3 sequence holds 14 residues, the cysteine and phenylalanine included. CDR3 DNA is the only sequence kept; it has 42 bases, read in frame from the first base. Trimming takes 7 bases off V and 3 bases off J; junction bases not matched to a gene: 9. This TCR was recovered from a human donor with classical Hodgkin lymphoma. This sequence uses TRBV30 and TRBJ2-3, with 8 middle bases fitting TRBD2. This specimen was peripheral blood mononuclear cells (PBMCs), taken before the fourth cycle of nivolumab. The CDR3 region: CAFSRTSGTDTQYF. Here is the DNA: TGTGCCTTCTCCCGAACTAGCGGTACAGATACGCAGTATTTT.